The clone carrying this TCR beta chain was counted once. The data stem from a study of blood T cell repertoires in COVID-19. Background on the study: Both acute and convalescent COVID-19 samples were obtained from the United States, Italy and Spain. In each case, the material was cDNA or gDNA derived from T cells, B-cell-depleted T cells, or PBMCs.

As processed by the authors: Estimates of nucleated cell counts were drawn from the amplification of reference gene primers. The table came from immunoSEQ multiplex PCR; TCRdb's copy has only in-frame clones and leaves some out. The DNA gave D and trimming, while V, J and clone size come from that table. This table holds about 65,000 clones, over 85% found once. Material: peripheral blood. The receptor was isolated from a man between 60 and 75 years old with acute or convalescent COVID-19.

CDR3: CASSFGTSSYNEQFF. The CDR3 DNA reads TGTGCCAGCAGCTTTGGGACAAGCTCCTACAATGAGCAGTTCTTC. This chain links TRBV13 with TRBJ2-1, with D possibly being TRBD1 (6 bases). The V end was cut by 3 bases, the J end by 0 bases, with 9 bases between. The CDR3 is 15 amino acids. The germline CDR1 and CDR2 sequences are PRHDT and FYEKMQ (reference sequence).